This T cell receptor beta chain is from a study of human T cells and chemical hapten exposure. The CDR3 contains 14 residues. Germline CDR1 reads MNHEY; CDR2 reads SMNVEV (reference sequence). Trimming removed 6 bases from V and 6 bases from J; junction bases left unmatched: 8. MiXCR, applied by TCRdb to the RACE reads, yields one record per CDR3 protein. The sample lists around 300,000 distinct CDR3 sequences, roughly 6.9% occurring once. The sample's time point: patch test 1, 2 weeks after DPC sensitization. The treatment: therapeutic diphenylcyclopropenone sensitization with weekly scalp DPC. The source was whole blood, collected in connection with sensitization to the hapten diphenylcyclopropenone (DPC). The clonotype originates from a woman between 18 and 29 years old with alopecia areata. Some clones in this sample may be carry-over from other donors' samples. The chain recombines TRBV27 with TRBJ1-5, with 7 bases fitting TRBD1. CDR3 loop: CASSHTGVGQPQHF. The DNA for the CDR3 is TGTGCCAGCAGCCATACAGGGGTAGGTCAGCCCCAGCATTTT.